Following are 8 T cell receptor beta chains from one sample sequenced in a study of blood T cell repertoires in COVID-19. Assay: immunoSEQ multiplex PCR; the TCRdb copy retains only in-frame clones and omits some. The repertoire holds roughly 68,000 clones, with approximately 91% as singletons. Sequenced sample: peripheral blood. Receptors originate from a man between 45 and 60 years old with acute or convalescent COVID-19.

The CDR3 protein is CASSLVFGAGEFNEQFF. Here the CDR3 DNA reads TGTGCCAGCAGCTTAGTTTTTGGGGCAGGGGAATTCAATGAGCAGTTCTTC. The chain carries TRBV11-3 and TRBJ2-1, with D possibly TRBD1 on 6 matching bases. CDR3 length: 17 amino acids. Trimming pared 1 base from V and 6 bases from J, leaving 19 bases between. Germline V gene sequence: CDR1 SGHNT, CDR2 YENEEA.

The chain carries TRBV7-2 and TRBJ1-4; D is perhaps TRBD1 (6 bases). In germline, CDR1 is SGHTA, CDR2 FQGNSA. The CDR3 has 15 amino acids. Trimming removed 8 bases from V and 0 bases from J, with 13 bases in between. The CDR3 spells CASGRTVATNEKLFF. CDR3 in DNA: TGTGCCAGCGGAAGGACAGTTGCAACTAATGAAAAACTGTTTTTT.

This sequence joins TRBV2 and TRBJ1-4; possibly TRBD1 for D (6 bases). V was trimmed by 7 bases and J by 8 bases, leaving 17 bases between them. The CDR3 covers 14 residues. Germline CDR1 and CDR2: SNHLY and FYNNEI. The CDR3 DNA reads TGTGCCAGCAAGACGGGACACTCTATAGAAAAACTGTTTTTT. It is translated as CASKTGHSIEKLFF.

The chain has TRBV7-2 and TRBJ2-7; D might be TRBD2 (6 bases). Germline V gene lookup returns CDR1 SGHTA and CDR2 FQGNSA. Trimming shortened V by 0 bases and J by 1 base, and 16 bases separated the two germline ends. The CDR3 consists of 17 residues. The chain's CDR3 is CASSLALGTAESYEQYF. The CDR3 DNA is TGTGCCAGCAGCTTAGCCCTAGGGACTGCTGAATCCTACGAGCAGTACTTC. The complete variable domain, with remaining parts taken from reference TRBV7-2 and TRBJ2-7, reads GAGVSQSPSNKVTEKGKDVELRCDPISGHTALYWYRQSLGQGLEFLIYFQGNSAPDKSGLPSDRFSAERTGGSVSTLTIQRTQQEDSAVYLCASSLALGTAESYEQYFGPGTRLTVT.

The rearrangement links TRBV7-3 to TRBJ2-6, with D uncertain. The CDR3 runs to 17 residues. Germline-derived CDR1 and CDR2 are SGHTA and FQGTGA. Trimming pared 2 bases from V and 0 bases from J, leaving 11 bases between. DNA for the CDR3: TGTGCCAGCAGCTTAGTCGGAGCCAGCTCTGGGGCCAACGTCCTGACTTTC. Residues: CASSLVGASSGANVLTF.

The genes are TRBV9 and TRBJ2-3; TRBD2 aligns across 12 bases. Looked up from germline, CDR1 is SGDLS and CDR2 is YYNGEE. V was pared by 3 bases and J by 0 bases, with 2 bases of the junction left unmatched. This CDR3 has 16 amino acids. Here the CDR3 reads CASSGTSGGSTDTQYF. The CDR3 DNA is TGTGCCAGCAGCGGAACTAGCGGGGGGAGCACAGATACGCAGTATTTT.

The V call is TRBV5-5, the J call TRBJ1-4; D might be TRBD1 (5 bases). Germline lookup yields CDR1 SGHKS and CDR2 YYEKEE (reference sequence). The CDR3 has 15 residues. The ends were cut back, 4 bases at V and 0 bases at J, with 10 bases in the middle. This CDR3 is CASSPPTATNEKLFF. The CDR3 coding sequence is TGTGCCAGCAGCCCCCCGACAGCAACTAATGAAAAACTGTTTTTT.

This clone was counted a single time. The V gene is TRBV3-1 (or the pseudogene TRBV3-2), the J gene TRBJ2-4; 12 bases agree with TRBD2. The CDR3 contains 17 residues. CDR1 and CDR2 (germline): LGHDT, YNNKEL (reference sequence). Trimming took 2 bases from V and 7 from J; bases not matched to a gene: 9. The CDR3 sequence: CASSQQTSGGALNIQYF. In nucleotides, the CDR3 is TGTGCCAGCAGCCAACAGACTAGCGGGGGTGCGTTGAACATTCAGTACTTC.